This is a list of T cell receptor beta chains from one sample in a study of T cells in Graves' hyperthyroidism and ophthalmopathy. TCRdb called the multiplex PCR reads again in MiXCR, with one record for every CDR3 protein. The sample shows around 800,000 distinct CDR3 sequences, over 35% of them seen only once. The sequenced material came from blood. These receptors were collected from a man between 18 and 35 years old with Graves' hyperthyroidism. Each CDR3 is given with its conserved first and last residue. The order of the fields is V gene, D gene, J gene, clone size, CDR3 DNA, CDR3 protein. The D gene is left open where the match is weak. Expanded clones get a size class; other rows say once, few or many, or leave the size out.

v_gene: TRBV29-1; d_gene: .; j_gene: TRBJ2-6; abundance: many; CDR3nt: TGCAGCGTAAAGTCCTCTGGGGCCAACGTCCTGACTTTC; CDR3aa: CSVKSSGANVLTF
v_gene: TRBV7-9; d_gene: .; j_gene: TRBJ1-1; abundance: many; CDR3nt: TGTGCCAGCAGACTAGGACGGACTGAAGCTTTCTTT; CDR3aa: CASRLGRTEAFF
v_gene: TRBV7-8; d_gene: .; j_gene: TRBJ2-5; abundance: few; CDR3nt: TGTGCCAGCAGCTTAACTAGCCGGGCGAAAGAGACCCAGTACTTC; CDR3aa: CASSLTSRAKETQYF
v_gene: TRBV12-3/TRBV12-4; d_gene: .; j_gene: TRBJ2-5; abundance: .; CDR3nt: TGTGCCAGCAGTCCCCCTTTGGGGAGTCAAGAGACCCAGTACTTC; CDR3aa: CASSPPLGSQETQYF
v_gene: TRBV2; d_gene: TRBD2; j_gene: TRBJ2-7; abundance: .; CDR3nt: TGTGCCAGCAGTGTAGAGCGGGAGCAAATCTACGAGCAGTACTTC; CDR3aa: CASSVEREQIYEQYF
v_gene: TRBV4-1; d_gene: .; j_gene: TRBJ1-4; abundance: .; CDR3nt: TGCGCCAGCAGCCAAGTCCCGAATGAAAATCGAAGACTGTTTTTT; CDR3aa: CASSQVPNENRRLFF
v_gene: TRBV7-9; d_gene: .; j_gene: TRBJ1-3; abundance: .; CDR3nt: TGTGCCAGCAGCTACCCTGGCAACTCTGGAAACACCATATATTTT; CDR3aa: CASSYPGNSGNTIYF
v_gene: TRBV7-2; d_gene: .; j_gene: TRBJ1-4; abundance: many; CDR3nt: TGTGCCAGCAGCTTCTCTGGGGGGAAACTGTTTTTT; CDR3aa: CASSFSGGKLFF
v_gene: TRBV20-1; d_gene: TRBD2; j_gene: TRBJ2-7; abundance: .; CDR3nt: TGCAGTGCTGCGACTAGCGGGGCCTCCTACGAGCAGTACTTC; CDR3aa: CSAATSGASYEQYF
v_gene: TRBV7-9; d_gene: .; j_gene: TRBJ1-6; abundance: once; CDR3nt: TGTGCCAGCAGCTTAGCCTCCCTGGGGAATTCACCCCTCCACTTT; CDR3aa: CASSLASLGNSPLHF
v_gene: TRBV25-1; d_gene: .; j_gene: TRBJ2-7; abundance: .; CDR3nt: TGTGCCAGCAGTGAAGGACCAGGGCGGAGCTCCTACGAGCAGTACTTC; CDR3aa: CASSEGPGRSSYEQYF
v_gene: TRBV2; d_gene: .; j_gene: TRBJ1-2; abundance: many; CDR3nt: TGTGCCAGCAGTGTGGAGGGTTTGGACTATGGCTACACCTTC; CDR3aa: CASSVEGLDYGYTF
v_gene: TRBV6-5; d_gene: .; j_gene: TRBJ1-3; abundance: few; CDR3nt: TGTGCCAGCATCGGGTTCGCTGGAAACACCATATATTTT; CDR3aa: CASIGFAGNTIYF
v_gene: TRBV29-1; d_gene: .; j_gene: TRBJ2-5; abundance: many; CDR3nt: TGCAGCGTTACCGGTATTGAAGAGACCCAGTACTTC; CDR3aa: CSVTGIEETQYF
v_gene: TRBV6-5; d_gene: .; j_gene: TRBJ2-6; abundance: few; CDR3nt: TGTGCCAGCAGGGGCCGACACTCTGGGGCCAACGTCCTGACTTTC; CDR3aa: CASRGRHSGANVLTF
v_gene: TRBV19; d_gene: .; j_gene: TRBJ1-6; abundance: .; CDR3nt: TGTGCCAGTAGTCCCAGAACTACAGGGAGTGCAACACCCCTCCACTTT; CDR3aa: CASSPRTTGSATPLHF
v_gene: TRBV24-1; d_gene: .; j_gene: TRBJ1-2; abundance: many; CDR3nt: TGTGCCACCAGTGAAATTCCTTCCGGCTACACCTTC; CDR3aa: CATSEIPSGYTF
v_gene: TRBV5-1; d_gene: .; j_gene: TRBJ1-3; abundance: .; CDR3nt: TGCGCCAGCAGCTCCCCAGAAGGGGACTACTCTGGAAACACCATATATTTT; CDR3aa: CASSSPEGDYSGNTIYF
v_gene: TRBV20-1; d_gene: .; j_gene: TRBJ2-2; abundance: .; CDR3nt: TGCAGCGTACCCGAGACAGGGGAGCTGTTTTTT; CDR3aa: CSVPETGELFF
v_gene: TRBV20-1; d_gene: TRBD1; j_gene: TRBJ1-3; abundance: .; CDR3nt: TGCAGTGCTCAGACAGGGGGCTCTGGAAACACCATATATTTT; CDR3aa: CSAQTGGSGNTIYF
v_gene: TRBV12-3/TRBV12-4; d_gene: TRBD2; j_gene: TRBJ2-7; abundance: .; CDR3nt: TGTGCCAGCAGTTGGGGGGGGACGAGCTCCTACGAGCAGTACTTC; CDR3aa: CASSWGGTSSYEQYF
v_gene: TRBV7-9; d_gene: .; j_gene: TRBJ1-6; abundance: .; CDR3nt: TGTGCCAGCAGCTTGGAGGGGCTTTCACCCCTCCACTTT; CDR3aa: CASSLEGLSPLHF
v_gene: TRBV6-5; d_gene: TRBD1; j_gene: TRBJ1-1; abundance: .; CDR3nt: TGTGCCAGCAGTTACGGGACAGGGGTGAACACTGAAGCTTTCTTT; CDR3aa: CASSYGTGVNTEAFF
v_gene: TRBV29-1; d_gene: .; j_gene: TRBJ2-7; abundance: few; CDR3nt: TGCAGCTTAGCCGGTAGCTCCTACGAGCAGTACTTC; CDR3aa: CSLAGSSYEQYF